This T cell receptor beta chain was obtained from a study of identical twins. General study points: Twin pairs had excess sharing that was weaker in beta out-of-frame sequences. Conclusions rested on cross-sectional statistics rather than following the same donors.

In regard to this clonotype: Its antigen remains unidentified. An end of the junction does not agree with germline; a read error may underlie this.

Healthy Caucasian donors formed the entire cohort. In TCRdb, the 5' RACE reads were re-called with MiXCR into one record per CDR3 protein. The sample lists around 280,000 distinct CDR3 sequences, 6.5% to 9.5% occurring once. These same data were also listed under a study on yellow fever vaccine responses in identical twins. Turning to that study: Twins reportedly had a vaccine T cell response that seemed partly convergent, partly personalized.

The source material was memory (CD45RO+) T cells sorted from blood. The clonotype originates from a woman between 18 and 29 years old in good health.

CDR3 amino acids: CASSRLDTHTQYF. In DNA form, the CDR3 reads TGTGCCAGCAGCCGACTAGACACACATACGCAGTATTTT. The V call is TRBV3-1, the J call TRBJ2-3; D is perhaps TRBD2 (6 bases). CDR3 size: 13 residues. The germline V gene encodes CDR1 LGHDT and CDR2 YNNKEL (reference sequence).